This T cell receptor beta chain was found in a study of shared clonotypes between healthy human individuals. A note on this clone: What it binds is unknown.

Investigators spread the genomic DNA of each subset evenly over several immunoSEQ plates. TCRdb keeps only in-frame clones here, not all; method: immunoSEQ multiplex PCR. The sample yields 950,000 to 1,100,000 clones, about four fifths seen once. Study observations and caveats: Researchers sampled blood only, noting tissue repertoires likely differ.

This receptor was obtained from a man aged 18 to 30 in good health. Some clones in this sample may be carry-over from other donors' samples. Sequenced: memory CD4+ T cells from PBMCs. Described subset: CD45RA-negative fraction.

DNA for the CDR3: TGTGCCAGCAGTGGTTTGGCAGGGGGCGATCAGCCCCAGCATTTT. This gives the protein CASSGLAGGDQPQHF. The rearrangement uses TRBV6-1 and TRBJ1-5; 8 nucleotides match TRBD1. V was pared by 4 bases and J by 5 bases, with 7 bases of the junction left unmatched. CDR1 MNHNS and CDR2 SASEGT come from the germline V gene. This CDR3 has 15 residues.